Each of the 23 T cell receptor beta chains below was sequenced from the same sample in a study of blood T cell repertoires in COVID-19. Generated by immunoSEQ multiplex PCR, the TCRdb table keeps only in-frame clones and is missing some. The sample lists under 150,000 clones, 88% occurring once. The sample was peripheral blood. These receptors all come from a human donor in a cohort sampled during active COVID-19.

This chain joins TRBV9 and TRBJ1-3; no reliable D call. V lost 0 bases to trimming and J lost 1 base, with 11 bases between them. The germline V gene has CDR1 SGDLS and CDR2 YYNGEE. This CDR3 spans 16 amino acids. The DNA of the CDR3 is TGTGCCAGCAGCGTAGGAGGTAGAGGGTCTGGAAACACCATATATTTT. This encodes CASSVGGRGSGNTIYF.

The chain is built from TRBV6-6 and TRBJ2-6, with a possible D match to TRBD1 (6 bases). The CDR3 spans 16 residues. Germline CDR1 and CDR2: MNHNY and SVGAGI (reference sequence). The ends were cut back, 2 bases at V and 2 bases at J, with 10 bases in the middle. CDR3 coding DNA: TGTGCCAGCAGTTACCAGACAGGTCCTGGGGCCAACGTCCTGACTTTC. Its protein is CASSYQTGPGANVLTF.

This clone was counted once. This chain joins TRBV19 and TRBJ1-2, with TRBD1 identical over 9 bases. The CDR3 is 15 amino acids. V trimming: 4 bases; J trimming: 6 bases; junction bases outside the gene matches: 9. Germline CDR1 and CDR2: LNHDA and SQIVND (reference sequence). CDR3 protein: CASSSPGDREHGYTF. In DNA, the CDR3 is TGTGCCAGTAGTAGCCCCGGGGACAGGGAGCATGGCTACACCTTC.

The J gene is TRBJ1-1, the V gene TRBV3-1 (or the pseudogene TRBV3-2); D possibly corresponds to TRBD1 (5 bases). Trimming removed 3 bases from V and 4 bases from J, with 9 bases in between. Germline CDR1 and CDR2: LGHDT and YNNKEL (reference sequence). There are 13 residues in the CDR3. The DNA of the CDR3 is TGTGCCAGCAGCCAGGCGGGGGGCACTGAAGCTTTCTTT. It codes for CASSQAGGTEAFF.

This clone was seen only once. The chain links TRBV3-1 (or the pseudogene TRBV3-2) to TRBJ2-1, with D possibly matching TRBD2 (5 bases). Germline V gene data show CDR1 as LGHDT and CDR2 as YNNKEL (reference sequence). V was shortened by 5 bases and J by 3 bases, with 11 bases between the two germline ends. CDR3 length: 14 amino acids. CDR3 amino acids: CASSSPGIYNEQFF. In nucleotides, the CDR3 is TGTGCCAGCAGCTCACCCGGGATCTACAATGAGCAGTTCTTC.

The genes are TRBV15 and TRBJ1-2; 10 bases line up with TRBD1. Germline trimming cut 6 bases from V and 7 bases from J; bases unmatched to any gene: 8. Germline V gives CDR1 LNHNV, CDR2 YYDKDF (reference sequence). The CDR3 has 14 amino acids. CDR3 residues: CATRAPGQGGGYTF. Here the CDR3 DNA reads TGTGCCACCAGGGCGCCCGGACAGGGGGGTGGCTACACCTTC.

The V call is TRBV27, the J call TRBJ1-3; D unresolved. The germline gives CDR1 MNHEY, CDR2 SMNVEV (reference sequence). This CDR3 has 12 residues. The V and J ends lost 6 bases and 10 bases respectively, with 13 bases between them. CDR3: CASSTKKRTIYF. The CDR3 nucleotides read TGTGCCAGCAGCACTAAGAAGCGGACCATATATTTT.

This chain's CDR3 is CASSLGPPGEYEQYF. In nucleotides, the CDR3 is TGTGCCAGCAGCTTAGGCCCGCCAGGGGAATACGAGCAGTACTTC. V gene TRBV7-9 combines with J gene TRBJ2-7; TRBD1 might be the D (6 bases). With 1 base removed from V and 4 bases from J, the gap between germline ends came to 14 bases. The CDR3 is made up of 15 amino acids. Germline loops: CDR1 SEHNR, CDR2 FQNEAQ (reference sequence).

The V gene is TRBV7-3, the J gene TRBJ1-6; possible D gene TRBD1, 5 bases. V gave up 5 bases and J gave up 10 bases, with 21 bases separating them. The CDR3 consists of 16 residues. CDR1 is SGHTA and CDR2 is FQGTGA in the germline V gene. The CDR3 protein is CASSLHAQGVGSPLHF. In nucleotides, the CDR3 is TGTGCCAGCAGCCTCCATGCCCAGGGTGTAGGGTCACCCCTCCACTTT.

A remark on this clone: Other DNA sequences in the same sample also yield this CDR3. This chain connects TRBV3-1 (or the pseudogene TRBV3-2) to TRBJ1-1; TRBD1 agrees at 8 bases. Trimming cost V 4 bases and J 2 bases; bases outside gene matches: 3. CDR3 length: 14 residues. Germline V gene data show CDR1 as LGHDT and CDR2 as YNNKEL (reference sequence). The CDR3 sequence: CASSRAGGNTEAFF. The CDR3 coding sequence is TGTGCCAGCAGCCGCGCAGGGGGCAACACTGAAGCTTTCTTT.

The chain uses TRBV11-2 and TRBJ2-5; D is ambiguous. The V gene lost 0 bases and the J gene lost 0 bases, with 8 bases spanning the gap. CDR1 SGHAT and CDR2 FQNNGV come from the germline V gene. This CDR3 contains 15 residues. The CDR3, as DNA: TGTGCCAGCAGCTTAGAGCCAGGCCACCAAGAGACCCAGTACTTC. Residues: CASSLEPGHQETQYF.

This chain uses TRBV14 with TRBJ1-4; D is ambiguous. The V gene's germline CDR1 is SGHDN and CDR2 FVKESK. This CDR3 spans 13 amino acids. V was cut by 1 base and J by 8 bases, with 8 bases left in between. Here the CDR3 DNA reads TGTGCCAGCAGCCAAGGTAACATCGAAAAACTGTTTTTT. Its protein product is CASSQGNIEKLFF.

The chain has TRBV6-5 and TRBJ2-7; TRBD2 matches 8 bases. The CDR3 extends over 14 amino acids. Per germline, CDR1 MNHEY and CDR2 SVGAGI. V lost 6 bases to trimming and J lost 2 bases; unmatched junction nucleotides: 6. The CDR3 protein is CASRVSGGAYEQYF. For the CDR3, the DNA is TGTGCCAGCAGAGTCAGCGGGGGTGCCTACGAGCAGTACTTC.

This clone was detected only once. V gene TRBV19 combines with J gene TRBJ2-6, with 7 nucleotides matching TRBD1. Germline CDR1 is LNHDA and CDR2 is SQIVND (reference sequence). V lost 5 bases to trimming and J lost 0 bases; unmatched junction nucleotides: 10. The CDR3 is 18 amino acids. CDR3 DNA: TGTGCCAGTAGTGTCCGGACAGGTCCCTACTCTGGGGCCAACGTCCTGACTTTC. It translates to CASSVRTGPYSGANVLTF.

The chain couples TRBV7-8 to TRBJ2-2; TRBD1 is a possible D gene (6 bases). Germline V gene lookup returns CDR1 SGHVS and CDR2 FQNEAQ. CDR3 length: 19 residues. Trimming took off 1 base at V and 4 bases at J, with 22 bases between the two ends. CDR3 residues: CASSLGRATGWFLTGELFF. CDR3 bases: TGTGCCAGCAGCTTAGGAAGGGCGACAGGCTGGTTCCTCACCGGGGAGCTGTTTTTT. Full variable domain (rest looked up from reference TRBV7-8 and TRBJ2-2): GAGVSQSPRYKVAKRGQDVALRCDPISGHVSLFWYQQALGQGPEFLTYFQNEAQLDKSGLPSDRFFAERPEGSVSTLKIQRTQQEDSAVYLCASSLGRATGWFLTGELFFGEGSRLTVL.

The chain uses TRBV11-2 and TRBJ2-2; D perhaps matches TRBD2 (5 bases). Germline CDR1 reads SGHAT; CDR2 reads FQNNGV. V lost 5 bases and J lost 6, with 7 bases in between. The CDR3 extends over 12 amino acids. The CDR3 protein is CASSQRAGELFF. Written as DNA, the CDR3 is TGTGCCAGCAGCCAGAGGGCCGGGGAGCTGTTTTTT.

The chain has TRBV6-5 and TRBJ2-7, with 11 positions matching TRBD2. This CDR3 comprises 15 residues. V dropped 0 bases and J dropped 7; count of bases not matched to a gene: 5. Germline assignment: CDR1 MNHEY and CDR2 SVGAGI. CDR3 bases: TGTGCCAGCAGTTACTCACTAGCGGGGGACAGTGAGCAGTACTTC. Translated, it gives CASSYSLAGDSEQYF.

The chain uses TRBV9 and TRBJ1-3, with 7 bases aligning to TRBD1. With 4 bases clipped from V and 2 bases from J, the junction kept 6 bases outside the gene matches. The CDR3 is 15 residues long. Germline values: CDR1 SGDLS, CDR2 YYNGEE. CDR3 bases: TGTGCCAGCAGCCCTGGGGACAGAACTGGAAACACCATATATTTT. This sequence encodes CASSPGDRTGNTIYF.

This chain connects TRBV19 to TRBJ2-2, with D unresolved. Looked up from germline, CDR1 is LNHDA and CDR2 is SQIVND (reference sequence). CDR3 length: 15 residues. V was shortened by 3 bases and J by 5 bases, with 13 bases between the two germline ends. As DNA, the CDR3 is TGTGCCAGTAGTATTGTTGGGCGACGGACCGGGGAGCTGTTTTTT. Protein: CASSIVGRRTGELFF.

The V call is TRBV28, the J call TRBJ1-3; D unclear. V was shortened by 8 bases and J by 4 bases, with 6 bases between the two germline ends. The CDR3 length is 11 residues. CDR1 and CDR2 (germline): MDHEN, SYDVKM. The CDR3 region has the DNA TGTGCCAGCCAAGAGGGAAACACCATATATTTT. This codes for CASQEGNTIYF.

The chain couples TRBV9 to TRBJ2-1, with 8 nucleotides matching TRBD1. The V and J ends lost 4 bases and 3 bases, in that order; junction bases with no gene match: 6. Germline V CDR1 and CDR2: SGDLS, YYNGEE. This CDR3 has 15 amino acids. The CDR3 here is CASSPSGGYYNEQFF. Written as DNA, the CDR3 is TGTGCCAGCAGCCCCTCAGGGGGCTACTACAATGAGCAGTTCTTC.

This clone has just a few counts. CDR3 residues: CASSLRGGGQPQHF. In DNA form, the CDR3 reads TGTGCCAGCAGCTTAAGAGGGGGCGGTCAGCCCCAGCATTTT. V gene TRBV13 combines with J gene TRBJ1-5, with TRBD1 identical over 7 bases. The CDR3 length is 14 residues. V was pared by 2 bases and J by 6 bases, with 4 bases of the junction left unmatched. CDR1 and CDR2 from the germline V gene are PRHDT and FYEKMQ (reference sequence).

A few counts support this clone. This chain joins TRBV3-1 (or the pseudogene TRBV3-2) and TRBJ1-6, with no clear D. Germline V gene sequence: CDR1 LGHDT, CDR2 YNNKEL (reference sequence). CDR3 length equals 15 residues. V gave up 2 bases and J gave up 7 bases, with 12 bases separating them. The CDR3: CASSQSGSRNSPLHF. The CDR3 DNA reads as TGTGCCAGCAGCCAATCCGGGAGTCGGAATTCACCCCTCCACTTT.